The subject of this entry is one T cell receptor beta chain. Antigen specificity is unknown. With V trimmed by 4 bases and J by 4 bases, 3 bases remained unmatched. CDR1 and CDR2 from the germline V gene are LGHNA and YSLEER. This CDR3 comprises 13 residues. TCRdb reprocessed the RT-PCR reads with MiXCR, giving one entry per CDR3 protein. The sample has hundreds of thousands of distinct CDR3 sequences, around 15% seen once. This entry is derived from a study of response to subunit inactivated influenza vaccine. Whole-study results and caveats: The study's authors posited that every seasonal influenza vaccination enlists few new T cells.

Sequenced material: PBMCs from blood, taken about 14 days before vaccination. This rearrangement joins TRBV4-3 to TRBJ1-1; 7 nucleotides align to TRBD1. The TCR originated in a man between 45 and 60 years old who received an inactivated influenza vaccine. CDR3 in amino acids: CASSPGGVTEAFF. The CDR3 DNA reads TGCGCCAGCAGCCCAGGGGGGGTCACTGAAGCTTTCTTT.